What follows is one TCR beta chain and its context. These data belong to a study of T cell repertoires in cytomegalovirus infection. TCRdb ran MiXCR on the reads and lists one entry per CDR3 protein. Of around 740,000 distinct CDR3 sequences detected, approximately 40% appear once; the ten largest clones hold 2.5% to 3.5%. CDR3 length: 16 residues. Germline CDR1 is ENHRY and CDR2 is SYGVKD. The V and J ends lost 6 bases and 8 bases respectively, with 20 bases between them. The V gene is TRBV10-3, the J gene TRBJ1-6, with D perhaps matching TRBD1 (5 bases). Sequenced input: PBMCs. The receptor's source is a human donor in good health (CMV status not recorded). Some clones in this sample may be carry-over from other donors' samples. In nucleotides, the CDR3 is TGTGCCATCAGAAACGGACATTCACTAGGAGATTCACCCCTCCACTTT. Its translation is CAIRNGHSLGDSPLHF.